These T cell receptor beta chains were read from a single sample in a study of identical twins. TCRdb reanalysed the 5' RACE reads using MiXCR and keeps one entry per CDR3 protein. The repertoire holds about 690,000 distinct CDR3 sequences, with around 6% as singletons. Sequenced: naive T cells sorted from blood. The receptors originated from a man between 18 and 35 years old in good health. CDR3s include the opening cysteine and the closing phenylalanine or tryptophan. A D gene is named only where the DNA matches it firmly. Not every row has a clone size; where given, it reads once, few, many or a size class.

TRBV7-9	TRBJ2-1	-	-	TGTGCCAGCAGTGCAAGCGAGCAGTTCTTC	CASSASEQFF
TRBV29-1	TRBJ2-7	-	many	TGCAGCGTTGCCAGTTCTGGCGGACCCGGCCCCGAGCAGTACTTC	CSVASSGGPGPEQYF
TRBV20-1	TRBJ2-3	TRBD1	many	TGCAGTGCTAGGGAAGGGACAGGGTCGACAGATACGCAGTATTTT	CSAREGTGSTDTQYF
TRBV12-3/TRBV12-4	TRBJ2-5	TRBD1	-	TGTGCCAGCAGTGGAACAGGGGGAGGAGAGACCCAGTACTTC	CASSGTGGGETQYF
TRBV28	TRBJ2-3	TRBD1	-	TGTGCCAGCAGTTTTCCGGGACAGGGGGCGAATTGGGGGAACACGGATACGCAGTATTTT	CASSFPGQGANWGNTDTQYF
TRBV9	TRBJ1-1	-	many	TGTGCCAGCAGCGTAGGTGTGGGCACTGAAGCTTTCTTT	CASSVGVGTEAFF
TRBV4-3	TRBJ2-1	TRBD1	many	TGCGCCAGCAGCCAAGAAGTTCCAGGGGGCGCGGTAAATGAGCAGTTCTTC	CASSQEVPGGAVNEQFF
TRBV2	TRBJ2-5	-	-	TGTGCCACCCAAAGGGCGGAAGGGGAGACCCAGTACTTC	CATQRAEGETQYF
TRBV6-2/TRBV6-3	TRBJ2-7	-	few	TGTGCCAGCAGCGCCACTACCCCTTACGAGCAGTACTTC	CASSATTPYEQYF
TRBV19	TRBJ1-1	-	-	TGTGCCAGTAGTATCCAATCCGGCCCAGGAGGTGAAACTGAAGCTTTCTTT	CASSIQSGPGGETEAFF
TRBV4-3	TRBJ2-1	TRBD2	many	TGCGCCAGCAGCCATAGCGGGAGTACAGCCAATGAGCAGTTCTTC	CASSHSGSTANEQFF
TRBV6-5	TRBJ1-6	-	-	TGTGCCAGCAGTTACAGTCAGGGGCTTGGATCCTATAATTCACCCCTCCACTTT	CASSYSQGLGSYNSPLHF
TRBV30	TRBJ2-7	TRBD2	many	TGTGCCTGGAGTCAAATTGGGGGGGGGAACTTC	CAWSQIGGGNF
TRBV7-8	TRBJ2-3	-	-	TGTGCCAGCAGCTCGTTTGCAGGACAGTCATTCACAGATACGCAGTATTTT	CASSSFAGQSFTDTQYF
TRBV12-3/TRBV12-4	TRBJ2-1	-	-	TGTGCCAGCAGTTTAGATACTAGTGGGAACTATGAGCAGTTCTTC	CASSLDTSGNYEQFF
TRBV6-1	TRBJ1-3	-	many	TGTGCCAGCAGACCCTTTGGAAACACCATATATTTT	CASRPFGNTIYF
TRBV14	TRBJ2-5	TRBD1	few	TGTGCCAGCAGCCAAGGAAGGTCGGGACAGGGGGAAGAGACCCAGTACTTC	CASSQGRSGQGEETQYF
TRBV7-2	TRBJ2-7	TRBD2	many	TGTGCCAGCAGCTCCGGACTAGCGGCCTACGAGCAGTACTTC	CASSSGLAAYEQYF
TRBV6-1	TRBJ1-2	-	few	TGTGCCAGCAGCCCAAGACAGGCCCACTCCTATGGCTACACCTTC	CASSPRQAHSYGYTF
TRBV7-3	TRBJ2-1	-	-	TGTGCCAGCAGCTTAATAAAGGGGCAGACCAATGAGCAGTTCTTC	CASSLIKGQTNEQFF
TRBV29-1	TRBJ2-7	TRBD1	many	TGCAGCGTGGGCCGGGACAGAGGATACGAGCAGTACTTC	CSVGRDRGYEQYF
TRBV29-1	TRBJ1-3	TRBD1	many	TGCAGCGTCGGACAGGGGAACGGAAACACCATATATTTT	CSVGQGNGNTIYF
TRBV5-1	TRBJ2-7	-	-	TGCGCCAGCAGCCAACGCGGGATGTCTAATGACGAGCAGTACTTC	CASSQRGMSNDEQYF
TRBV6-2/TRBV6-3	TRBJ2-1	-	many	TGTGCCAGTACCGGGACGGCTCACAATGAGCAGTTCTTC	CASTGTAHNEQFF
TRBV5-1	TRBJ2-1	-	many	TGCGCCAGCAGCGGAGCGGCCGACTCCTACAATGAGCAGTTCTTC	CASSGAADSYNEQFF
TRBV14	TRBJ2-1	-	few	TGTGCCAGCAGCCATCCTTTCCAGAGCGGCAGGGCCATCAACAATGAGCAGTTCTTC	CASSHPFQSGRAINNEQFF
TRBV29-1	TRBJ2-7	TRBD1	many	TGCAGCGTTGAGGGACAGGGAGCCTACGAGCAGTACTTC	CSVEGQGAYEQYF
TRBV7-8	TRBJ2-5	-	many	TGTGCCAGCAGCTTAGCCGTCGGTGGAGGAGCCGAGACCCAGTACTTC	CASSLAVGGGAETQYF
TRBV7-2	TRBJ2-7	TRBD1	many	TGTGCCAGCAGCTTAATAACAGGGGGCAACGAGCAGTACTTC	CASSLITGGNEQYF
TRBV10-2	TRBJ2-1	TRBD2	few	TGCGCCAGCAGTGATACTAGCGGGAGCCCCTACAATGAGCAGTTCTTC	CASSDTSGSPYNEQFF
TRBV5-6	TRBJ1-1	-	few	TGTGCCAGCGGGGCGTCGGGGGTCCCTGAAGCTTTCTTT	CASGASGVPEAFF
TRBV20-1	TRBJ2-1	TRBD2	few	TGCAGTGCTAGAGAGGTTCTGACTAGCGGGAGGCTTGCTGAGCAGTTCTTC	CSAREVLTSGRLAEQFF
TRBV2	TRBJ2-1	-	few	TGTGCCGGGTCAATAGGGGATTACAATGAGCAGTTCTTC	CAGSIGDYNEQFF
TRBV12-3/TRBV12-4	TRBJ1-1	-	few	TGTGCCAGCACGAACAGGGCGGTTAACACTGAAGCTTTCTTT	CASTNRAVNTEAFF
TRBV29-1	TRBJ1-1	-	many	TGCAGCGTTGAGAACAGGGCCTCAAGGGCTGAAGCTTTCTTT	CSVENRASRAEAFF
TRBV5-1	TRBJ2-6	TRBD1	many	TGCGCCAGCAGCTCGACAGGGAGCTCTGGGGCCAACGTCCTGACTTTC	CASSSTGSSGANVLTF
TRBV7-2	TRBJ2-3	-	-	TGTGCCAGCACCCTACGATTACACAACACAGATACGCAGTATTTT	CASTLRLHNTDTQYF
TRBV29-1	TRBJ2-1	-	many	TGCAGCACCCGGGACTCCGGCGGCAATGAGCAGTTCTTC	CSTRDSGGNEQFF
TRBV15	TRBJ1-5	-	many	TGTGCCACCAGCAGAGCGAGGCAACCCAATCAGCCCCAGCATTTT	CATSRARQPNQPQHF
TRBV27	TRBJ1-5	-	many	TGTGCCAGCAGTTTCTTTAACGGACAGTGTCAGCCCCAGCATTTT	CASSFFNGQCQPQHF
TRBV29-1	TRBJ2-1	-	few	TGCAGCGTTGTTGAGGGGATGATCAATGAGCAGTTCTTC	CSVVEGMINEQFF
TRBV7-2	TRBJ2-5	TRBD1	-	TGTGCCAGCAGCGACGGACAGGGGGGAAGAGATACCCAGTACTTC	CASSDGQGGRDTQYF
TRBV27	TRBJ2-5	TRBD1	many	TGTGCCAGCAGTTCGAGTGTTGGGACAGGGGGCAGAGAGACCCAGTACTTC	CASSSSVGTGGRETQYF
TRBV24-1	TRBJ2-1	TRBD2	-	TGTGCCACCAGTGGTATCGGGACTAGCGGGGACAATGAGCAGTTCTTC	CATSGIGTSGDNEQFF
TRBV29-1	TRBJ2-1	-	many	TGCAGCGCCCTTGGAGGATGGGGCGGATTCTACAATGAGCAGTTCTTC	CSALGGWGGFYNEQFF
TRBV5-1	TRBJ2-1	-	many	TGCGCCAGCGGGGTGGCCCAGGCTAGTAATGAGCAGTTCTTC	CASGVAQASNEQFF
TRBV28	TRBJ1-6	-	many	TGTGCCAGCAGTTTAGAGGCAGGTGTGAATTCACCCCTCCACTTT	CASSLEAGVNSPLHF
TRBV11-2	TRBJ1-4	-	few	TGTGCCAGCAGACCCTCTGGCAGAGGAGAAAAACTGTTTTTT	CASRPSGRGEKLFF
TRBV4-2	TRBJ1-2	TRBD1	many	TGTGCCAGCAGCCACCAGGACAGGGATGACTATGGCTACACCTTC	CASSHQDRDDYGYTF
TRBV12-3/TRBV12-4	TRBJ2-5	-	many	TGTGCCAGCAGTTTAATTCACGAGCGTGGGACCCAGTACTTC	CASSLIHERGTQYF
TRBV30	TRBJ2-4	-	few	TGTGCCTGGACCCCACGGGGCGGGAACATTCAGTACTTC	CAWTPRGGNIQYF
TRBV28	TRBJ2-4	-	many	TGTGCCAGCAGTTTGAGCGGCGGGTCGAAAAACATTCAGTACTTC	CASSLSGGSKNIQYF
TRBV7-2	TRBJ2-7	TRBD2	many	TGTGCCAGCAGCTTAATGACTAGCGGGAGGTTTCCCTACGAGCAGTACTTC	CASSLMTSGRFPYEQYF
TRBV7-2	TRBJ1-2	-	few	TGTGCCAGCACCACCTCCGGGGGAGAATACTATGGCTACACCTTC	CASTTSGGEYYGYTF
TRBV3-1	TRBJ1-3	-	many	TGTGCCAGCAGACCCGGACAGAGTGGAAACACCATATATTTT	CASRPGQSGNTIYF
TRBV5-1	TRBJ2-5	-	many	TGCGCCAGCAGCCTGGGGACGGCTCAAGAGACCCAGTACTTC	CASSLGTAQETQYF
TRBV20-1	TRBJ2-2	TRBD2	many	TGCAGTGCGAGACTTTCGAGCGGGAGAGCGAACACCGGGGAGCTGTTTTTT	CSARLSSGRANTGELFF
TRBV29-1	TRBJ2-3	-	many	TGCAGCGGGGGTGGGAGGCCAGATACGCAGTATTTT	CSGGGRPDTQYF
TRBV20-1	TRBJ2-3	-	many	TGCAGTGCGTCGTACCTCTATACGCAGTATTTT	CSASYLYTQYF